One sample yielded the 32 T cell receptor beta chains listed below, sequenced in a study of regulatory T cells in long-lasting Graves disease. Regarding time point: newly diagnosed GD, antithyroid drugs for less than 3 months. The TCR library was prepared using RNA isolated from PBMCs. The TCR beta library used iRepertoire HTBI primers with Arm-PCR amplification of CDR3. MiXCR was run by TCRdb on the multiplex PCR reads, yielding one entry per CDR3 protein. The table records about half a million distinct CDR3 sequences, around 11% of them present only once. A further study also used this sample, focusing on T cells in Graves' hyperthyroidism and ophthalmopathy.

Sequenced here: peripheral blood mononuclear cells (PBMCs), sampled at new diagnosis, from a patient treated with antithyroid drugs. The receptors were gathered from a woman under 40 with Graves disease.

This clonotype was counted between two and nine times. The V and J genes are TRBV13 and TRBJ2-5, with a tentative D call TRBD2 (5 bases). CDR1 PRHDT and CDR2 FYEKMQ come from the germline V gene (reference sequence). This CDR3 region has 13 residues. Trimming removed 1 base from V and 7 bases from J, with 10 bases in between. CDR3: CASSLELVGTQYF. DNA for the CDR3: TGTGCCAGCAGCTTAGAACTAGTCGGGACCCAGTACTTC.

This clonotype was seen only once. The chain's CDR3 is CASSFTGHKTEPYTQYF. The CDR3 DNA follows: TGTGCCAGCAGTTTCACGGGACACAAGACCGAACCTTATACGCAGTATTTT. The chain uses TRBV2 and TRBJ2-3; D may be TRBD1 (6 bases). The CDR3 has 17 residues. CDR1 and CDR2 (germline): SNHLY, FYNNEI. V gave up 5 bases and J gave up 7 bases, with 25 bases separating them.

The CDR3 loop is CATTDRFNYGYTF. The CDR3 coding sequence is TGTGCCACCACGGACCGATTTAACTATGGCTACACCTTC. The chain links TRBV6-1 to TRBJ1-2; D not certain. The CDR3 length is 13 residues. CDR1 is MNHNS and CDR2 is SASEGT in the germline V gene. V was trimmed by 10 bases and J by 1 base, leaving 13 bases between them.

Here the CDR3 reads CSARLRDRGRLEYGYTF. In DNA form, the CDR3 reads TGCAGTGCCCGGCTCCGGGACAGGGGGCGCCTCGAGTATGGCTACACCTTC. V is TRBV20-1 and J is TRBJ1-2; the match to TRBD1 covers 12 bases. The J segment lost 5 bases and the V segment lost 6 bases, leaving 16 bases of the junction unmatched. In germline, CDR1 is DFQATT, CDR2 SNEGSKA (reference sequence). There are 17 residues in the CDR3.

This chain joins TRBV7-9 and TRBJ2-3; 8 nucleotides agree with TRBD1. The J call is in doubt because the DNA end fits TRBJ2-7 better. Germline V gene sequence: CDR1 SEHNR, CDR2 FQNEAQ (reference sequence). There are 15 residues in the CDR3. The CDR3 spells CASSSPWTGLDEQYF. CDR3 DNA sequence: TGTGCCAGCAGCAGCCCGTGGACAGGGCTTGACGAGCAGTACTTC.

This clonotype was seen a handful of times. The chain is built from TRBV30 and TRBJ1-5; D might be TRBD1 (6 bases). Trimming took 5 bases from V and 6 from J, leaving 14 bases between them. CDR1 GTSNPN and CDR2 SVGIG come from the germline V gene (reference sequence). This CDR3 contains 13 residues. CDR3 coding DNA: TGTGCCTGGGGGGGGCAGCCGAGTCAGCCCCAGCATTTT. Protein: CAWGGQPSQPQHF.

Many counts were recorded for this clonotype. The chain combines TRBV6-2 or TRBV6-3 with TRBJ2-3, with 9 nucleotides matching TRBD1. The germline gives CDR1 MNHEY, CDR2 SVGEGT. CDR3 size: 13 residues. With V trimmed by 4 bases and J by 8 bases, 4 bases remained unmatched. The CDR3 sequence: CASSWVTGGTQYF. CDR3 coding DNA: TGTGCCAGCAGTTGGGTGACAGGGGGTACGCAGTATTTT.

This clonotype showed up just a few times. This chain's CDR3 is CATSSTNEKLFF. In DNA, the CDR3 is TGTGCCACCAGCTCAACTAATGAAAAACTGTTTTTT. This sequence joins TRBV15 and TRBJ1-4; D remains unclear. The CDR3 has 12 residues. Germline CDR1 reads LNHNV; CDR2 reads YYDKDF (reference sequence). The ends were cut back, 5 bases at V and 0 bases at J, with 1 base in the middle.

This clonotype showed up many times. V gene TRBV7-9 combines with J gene TRBJ2-2, with D unclear. The CDR3 extends over 11 amino acids. V lost 5 bases to trimming and J lost 8 bases, with 6 bases between them. Germline loops: CDR1 SEHNR, CDR2 FQNEAQ (reference sequence). CDR3 nucleotide sequence: TGTGCCAGCAGCCAATCTGGGGAGCTGTTTTTT. Translation: CASSQSGELFF. Using reference TRBV7-9 and TRBJ2-2 for the parts outside the CDR3, the full variable domain is DTGVSQNPRHKITKRGQNVTFRCDPISEHNRLYWYRQTLGQGPEFLTYFQNEAQLEKSRLLSDRFSAERPKGSFSTLEIQRTEQGDSAMYLCASSQSGELFFGEGSRLTVL.

This clonotype turned up a few times. The gene calls are TRBV3-1 and TRBJ1-3; TRBD1 might be the D (5 bases). The length of the CDR3 is 15 residues. Per germline, CDR1 LGHDT and CDR2 YNNKEL (reference sequence). Trimming took off 4 bases at V and 4 bases at J, with 14 bases between the two ends. The CDR3 region is CASSLRDTGGNTIYF. The DNA of the CDR3 is TGTGCCAGCAGCCTTCGGGATACAGGAGGAAACACCATATATTTT.

This clonotype appeared a few times. The genes are TRBV20-1 and TRBJ1-1, with D unclear. The V gene lost 5 bases and the J gene lost 0 bases, with 13 bases spanning the gap. The germline gives CDR1 DFQATT, CDR2 SNEGSKA (reference sequence). This CDR3 has 14 amino acids. CDR3 DNA sequence: TGCAGTGCTCCGAGGCAGCAGATGAACACTGAAGCTTTCTTT. Its translation is CSAPRQQMNTEAFF.

This clonotype was detected many times. The chain has TRBV29-1 and TRBJ1-3, with 11 bases matching TRBD1. CDR3 length: 14 amino acids. In germline, CDR1 is SQVTM, CDR2 ANQGSEA. Unmatched junction bases numbered 4, after V lost 6 bases and J lost 3 bases. CDR3 loop: CSVGDRGNGNTIYF. CDR3 bases: TGCAGCGTCGGGGACAGGGGGAATGGAAACACCATATATTTT. Full variable domain (outside the CDR3, taken from reference TRBV29-1 and TRBJ1-3): SAVISQKPSRDICQRGTSLTIQCQVDSQVTMMFWYRQQPGQSLTLIATANQGSEATYESGFVIDKFPISRPNLTFSTLTVSNMSPEDSSIYLCSVGDRGNGNTIYFGEGSWLTVV.

This clonotype was recorded at least ten times. J is TRBJ2-7 and V is TRBV2; D perhaps matches TRBD2 (6 bases). CDR3 length: 14 residues. From germline, CDR1 is SNHLY and CDR2 FYNNEI. Deletions cut 6 bases from V and 3 bases from J, with 15 bases between. CDR3 sequence reads: CASSGDLPGYEQYF. The CDR3 DNA reads as TGTGCCAGCAGCGGGGACTTACCCGGCTACGAGCAGTACTTC.

With respect to this clonotype: At one end, the junction sequence differs from germline, possibly due to a read error. The J gene is TRBJ2-1, the V gene TRBV19, with 9 bases identical to TRBD1. The length of the CDR3 is 16 residues. The germline V gene has CDR1 LNHDA and CDR2 SQIVND (reference sequence). The CDR3 nucleotides read TGTGCCAGTAGTCGATACAGGGGGCGCAACTACAGTGAGCAGTTCTTC. Translated: CASSRYRGRNYSEQFF.

Many counts were recorded for this clonotype. The chain couples TRBV12-3 or TRBV12-4 to TRBJ1-1; maybe TRBD1 (6 bases). V gave up 3 bases and J gave up 5 bases, with 19 bases separating them. The CDR3 contains 16 residues. CDR3 residues: CASSLPGRRGATEAFF. DNA of the CDR3: TGTGCCAGCAGTTTGCCGGGTCGAAGGGGGGCGACTGAAGCTTTCTTT.

Remarks on this clonotype: A much larger clone sits a single nucleotide away, making a read error possible. J is TRBJ2-5 and V is TRBV11-3; possible D gene TRBD2, 6 bases. The CDR3 totals 15 residues. The germline gives CDR1 SGHNT, CDR2 YENEEA. V was shortened by 5 bases and J by 5 bases, with 18 bases between the two germline ends. The CDR3 sequence is CASSETRTKDETQYF. The CDR3 region has the DNA TGTGCCAGCAGCGAGACCCGGACTAAGGACGAGACCCAGTACTTC.

The chain couples TRBV4-1 to TRBJ1-1; D ambiguous. Trimming removed 2 bases at V and 10 bases at J, with 14 bases between. The CDR3 is 13 amino acids. The germline gives CDR1 MGHRA, CDR2 YSYEKL. This CDR3 is CASSQLGVSGAFF. DNA for the CDR3: TGCGCCAGCAGCCAACTTGGTGTTTCGGGAGCTTTCTTT.

This clonotype has at least ten counts. The chain couples TRBV20-1 to TRBJ2-5, with 9 bases matching TRBD2. With 0 bases clipped from V and 5 bases from J, the junction kept 7 bases outside the gene matches. CDR1 is DFQATT and CDR2 is SNEGSKA in the germline V gene (reference sequence). This CDR3 contains 15 residues. The CDR3 DNA is TGCAGTGCTAGAGATTACGCGGGAGGGCGGGAGACCCAGTACTTC. It is translated as CSARDYAGGRETQYF.

This clonotype was picked up many times. The CDR3 nucleotides are TGTGCCAGCAGTTTTGGTGGAGTTAATGAAAAACTGTTTTTT. As protein: CASSFGGVNEKLFF. The chain links TRBV27 to TRBJ1-4, with D uncertain. Trimming stripped 3 bases from V and 4 bases from J, with 9 bases between. This CDR3 contains 14 residues. Germline assignment: CDR1 MNHEY and CDR2 SMNVEV (reference sequence).

The chain uses TRBV6-2 or TRBV6-3 and TRBJ1-5; 7 nucleotides match TRBD1. CDR3 size: 17 residues. CDR1 is MNHEY, CDR2 SVGEGT, per germline. J lost 0 bases, V lost 0 bases, and 5 bases had no gene match. The CDR3: CASSYSRNRGSNQPQHF. DNA of the CDR3: TGTGCCAGCAGTTACTCGCGGAACAGGGGTAGCAATCAGCCCCAGCATTTT.

In its sample, this clonotype was seen a few times. The V and J genes are TRBV6-2 or TRBV6-3 and TRBJ2-7; 7 positions agree with TRBD2. Looked up from germline, CDR1 is MNHEY and CDR2 is SVGEGT. This CDR3 spans 16 amino acids. V shed 10 bases, J shed 1 base, and the junction held 16 bases outside the gene matches. DNA of the CDR3: TGTGCCATCGACCTCACCCCGGGACTACGTTCCTACGAGCAGTACTTC. As protein: CAIDLTPGLRSYEQYF.

Concerning this clonotype: Given a much more abundant clone one base away, this may be a read error. The chain combines TRBV3-1 with TRBJ2-1, with D tentatively TRBD2 (5 bases). The CDR3 is made up of 12 amino acids. The germline V and J ends were trimmed by 4 bases and 9 bases, with 10 bases remaining between them. Germline V CDR1 and CDR2: LGHDT, YNNKEL (reference sequence). The CDR3 DNA reads TGTGCCAGCAGCCCACCGGGGAGTGAGCAGTTCTTC. Translating gives CASSPPGSEQFF.

The chain employs TRBV4-1 and TRBJ1-5, with D possibly TRBD1 on 5 matching bases. The germline CDR1 and CDR2 sequences are MGHRA and YSYEKL. This CDR3 region has 18 residues. Trimming removed 4 bases from V and 2 bases from J, with 21 bases in between. CDR3 sequence reads: CASSPGPRGGGGNQPQHF. The CDR3 nucleotides are TGCGCCAGCAGCCCTGGACCGCGGGGGGGGGGTGGCAATCAGCCCCAGCATTTT.

In its sample, this clonotype was seen many times. The J gene is TRBJ2-1, the V gene TRBV3-1, with 13 bases matching TRBD2. From germline, CDR1 is LGHDT and CDR2 YNNKEL (reference sequence). The ends lost 3 bases at V and 10 bases at J; junction bases unmatched: 6. CDR3 size: 15 residues. The CDR3 protein is CASSHPGLAGREQFF. The CDR3 bases are TGTGCCAGCAGCCACCCGGGACTAGCGGGACGAGAGCAGTTCTTC.

The chain joins TRBV7-9 to TRBJ2-7, with 7 bases aligning to TRBD2. J lost 9 bases, V lost 5 bases, and 10 bases had no gene match. This CDR3 has 13 amino acids. Germline V gene data show CDR1 as SEHNR and CDR2 as FQNEAQ (reference sequence). The CDR3 DNA is TGTGCCAGCAGCCCGCTAGCGGTGAAGGGGCAGTACTTC. Protein sequence: CASSPLAVKGQYF.

There are many counts of this clonotype. This chain's CDR3 is CASSPGGHQPQHF. CDR3 DNA sequence: TGTGCCAGCTCACCTGGGGGCCATCAGCCCCAGCATTTT. The chain carries TRBV18 and TRBJ1-5; D perhaps matches TRBD1 (6 bases). In germline, CDR1 is KGHSH, CDR2 LQKENI. With 3 bases removed from V and 5 bases from J, the gap between germline ends came to 8 bases. This CDR3 comprises 13 residues. Filled out from reference TRBV18 and TRBJ1-5, the complete variable domain reads NAGVMQNPRHLVRRRGQEARLRCSPMKGHSHVYWYRQLPEEGLKFMVYLQKENIIDESGMPKERFSAEFPKEGPSILRIQQVVRGDSAAYFCASSPGGHQPQHFGDGTRLSIL.

The table lists this clonotype with many counts. The chain is built from TRBV10-3 and TRBJ2-3; possible D gene TRBD2, 5 bases. The V and J ends lost 2 bases and 2 bases respectively, with 8 bases between them. This CDR3 is built from 14 residues. Per the germline V gene, CDR1 is ENHRY and CDR2 is SYGVKD. The CDR3 DNA reads as TGTGCCATCAGTGAGCGGGGTCCCACAGATACGCAGTATTTT. It codes for CAISERGPTDTQYF.

There are many counts of this clonotype. V gene TRBV19 combines with J gene TRBJ2-7; D possibly matches TRBD1 or TRBD2 (6 bases each). The CDR3 runs to 15 residues. V lost 1 base and J 3 bases, leaving 13 bases between the germline ends. Germline lookup yields CDR1 LNHDA and CDR2 SQIVND (reference sequence). CDR3 sequence reads: CASSIASQGGYEQYF. The CDR3 DNA is TGTGCCAGTAGTATAGCCTCACAGGGAGGCTACGAGCAGTACTTC.

The CDR3 region has the DNA TGTGCCAGCAGTGAAGGCCGAAGAGGGTGGGGCACTGAAGCTTTCTTT. This gives the protein CASSEGRRGWGTEAFF. The chain is built from TRBV2 and TRBJ1-1, with D uncertain. V shed 1 base and J shed 4 bases, with 16 bases lying between them. The germline CDR1 and CDR2 sequences are SNHLY and FYNNEI. This CDR3 is 16 amino acids long.

This chain's CDR3 is CASRGGGAEQYF. CDR3 sequence (DNA): TGTGCCAGCAGGGGGGGGGGAGCCGAGCAGTACTTC. V is TRBV7-9 and J is TRBJ2-7; TRBD2 aligns across 7 bases. Trimming removed 6 bases from V and 6 bases from J; junction bases left unmatched: 5. CDR1 is SEHNR and CDR2 is FQNEAQ in the germline V gene (reference sequence). The CDR3 runs 12 residues. Combining the CDR3 with reference TRBV7-9 and TRBJ2-7 gives the whole variable domain DTGVSQNPRHKITKRGQNVTFRCDPISEHNRLYWYRQTLGQGPEFLTYFQNEAQLEKSRLLSDRFSAERPKGSFSTLEIQRTEQGDSAMYLCASRGGGAEQYFGPGTRLTVT.

V is TRBV5-1 and J is TRBJ2-7, with 7 bases fitting TRBD1. The CDR3 consists of 13 residues. The germline V gene encodes CDR1 SGHRS and CDR2 YFSETQ. V was pared by 4 bases and J by 4 bases, with 5 bases of the junction left unmatched. CDR3 in DNA: TGCGCCAGCAGCACGGACAGGCGATACGAGCAGTACTTC. It is translated as CASSTDRRYEQYF.

This clonotype was detected ten times or more. V and J are TRBV9 and TRBJ2-3, with D possibly matching TRBD2 (5 bases). This CDR3 spans 17 amino acids. Germline V lookup: CDR1 SGDLS, CDR2 YYNGEE. The germline V and J ends were trimmed by 1 base and 0 bases, with 15 bases remaining between them. CDR3 protein: CASSVRSGASSTDTQYF. Written as DNA, the CDR3 is TGTGCCAGCAGCGTAAGAAGCGGAGCCTCTAGCACAGATACGCAGTATTTT.